This T cell receptor (beta chain) is from a study of blood T cell repertoires in COVID-19. Study background: Sample material is recorded as cDNA or gDNA derived from T cells, B-cell-depleted T cells, or PBMCs.

Authors' methods: Amplification from reference gene primers served as the basis for estimated nucleated cell counts. Generated by immunoSEQ multiplex PCR, the TCRdb table keeps only in-frame clones and is missing some. V and J calls and clone size follow that table, whereas D and trimming were derived from the DNA. The data contain some 42,000 clones, around nine tenths of them singletons. Trimming removed 5 bases at V and 1 base at J, with 8 bases between. This CDR3 spans 13 amino acids. CDR1 SGHTA and CDR2 FQGNSA come from the germline V gene. The rearrangement joins TRBV7-2 to TRBJ1-1, with D tentatively TRBD1 (6 bases). Sequenced input: peripheral blood. The sequence came from a human donor in a cohort sampled during active COVID-19. The CDR3 DNA is TGTGCCAGCAGCCGGGGACAGAACACTGAAGCTTTCTTT. Translating gives CASSRGQNTEAFF.